The entry below describes one TCR beta chain. Antigen unknown. The data are from a study of tumor and adjacent non-tumor tissue in lung cancer. Study findings and constraints: Compared with tumor, normal lung showed significantly lower TCR diversity.

The CDR3 consists of 15 residues. Germline V lookup: CDR1 MGHRA, CDR2 YSYEKL. V was pared by 3 bases and J by 1 base, with 13 bases between. RNA was extracted from bulk tissue without any cell sorting. TCRbeta libraries were built with three rounds of nested PCR, modified from ARM-PCR. One entry per CDR3 protein results from TCRdb running MiXCR on the multiplex PCR reads. This table holds about 140,000 distinct CDR3 sequences, approximately 72% found once. This clonotype originated in a man aged 55-75 years with small cell lung cancer. The sample consisted of lung tumor tissue. This sequence joins TRBV4-1 and TRBJ2-7; D is tentatively TRBD1 or TRBD2 (6 bases each). The CDR3 is CASSHARGESYEQYF. The CDR3 DNA is TGCGCCAGCAGCCACGCGAGGGGGGAGTCCTACGAGCAGTACTTC.